This note documents a single T cell receptor (beta chain) sequence. The data are from a study of blood T cell repertoires in COVID-19. V lost 0 bases and J 2 bases, leaving 11 bases between the germline ends. The CDR3 consists of 16 residues. CDR1 LGHDT and CDR2 YNNKEL come from the germline V gene (reference sequence). This table comes from immunoSEQ multiplex PCR, and its TCRdb copy is limited to in-frame clones, with some not included. This sample has some 40,000 clones; approximately 90% occur once, and the top ten carry roughly 0.35%. The chain recombines TRBV3-1 (or the pseudogene TRBV3-2) with TRBJ1-5; the D is unclear. The specimen was peripheral blood. The origin of this receptor is a middle-aged man with COVID-19, enrolled during active disease. CDR3 coding DNA: TGTGCCAGCAGCCAAGATTCCCGGGGAGGCAATCAGCCCCAGCATTTT. It is translated as CASSQDSRGGNQPQHF.